This TCR beta chain originates from a study of blood T cell repertoires in COVID-19 (TCRdb year 2020). Background on the whole study: Collaborator samples came from the United States, Italy and Spain and covered acute and convalescent phases of COVID-19. The repertoires were made available in a free public database intended to serve as a resource for research on the immune response to SARS-CoV-2. Deeply sampled blood TCRbeta repertoires from subjects exposed to, actively infected with, or recovered from COVID-19 were included in the dataset. Samples came from the ongoing ImmuneRACE study (first 160 participants) plus 1,254 subjects from 6 global collaborators. Sample metadata almost always included a de-identified subject ID, COVID-19 status, age in years and sex. Where HLA class I and class II types were available, the types were taken from metadata supplied by the sample provider, not from assay-based typing. The material from the prospective study consisted of cDNA or gDNA derived from T cells, B-cell-depleted T cells, or PBMCs. Here is what the overall study found, with its caveats: The amount of clinical and demographic metadata varied by source and participant and was provided uncurated.

Whole blood was collected in K2EDTA tubes by collaborating institutions according to the institutions' own protocols. For TCRbeta analysis, collaborator samples were shipped as frozen whole blood, as isolated PBMCs, or as DNA extracted from either sample type. Turning to this clone: No antigen is known for it. One base away there is no much larger clone; base qualities are not given.

The immunoSEQ Assay, a bias-controlled multiplex PCR, was used to amplify TCRbeta CDR3 regions from genomic DNA. The source study handled its data this way. The number of nucleated cells in each sample was estimated by amplification of reference gene primers within the assay. Sequence reads were collapsed and filtered to measure the absolute abundance of every unique TCRbeta CDR3 rearrangement. For each sample, productive Simpson clonality was calculated as the square root of Simpson's diversity index across productive rearrangements. TCRdb holds this immuneACCESS table with in-frame rearrangements only. Some clones are missing; in checked studies, unresolved V genes explain under half, and the rest has no known cause. V and J calls and clone size are as listed in that table; D and trimming were resolved from the DNA. The sample table shows roughly 49,000 clones, and approximately 83% are seen once. Around 15% of the sample rests with the top ten.

At the junction V is shortened by 6 bases and J by 13 bases, with 20 bases in between. Including cysteine and phenylalanine, the CDR3 has 14 amino acids. Kept here is only the CDR3 DNA, which spans 42 bases and is read in frame from base 1. From a lookup of the germline V gene, CDR1 and CDR2 are SGHRS and YFSETQ. The sequenced sample consisted of peripheral blood. This receptor was identified in a man aged 35-49 years with acute or convalescent COVID-19. Recombination connected TRBV5-1 to TRBJ1-6, and TRBD1 may be the D gene, going by 5 matching bases. The encoded CDR3 is CASTSGGTFRPLHF. The nucleotides are TGCGCCAGCACCAGTGGGGGGACTTTCAGGCCCCTCCACTTT.